This T cell receptor (beta chain) was sequenced in a study of post-analysis software for immune sequencing data. Study-wide points: Versus controls, multiple sclerosis patients showed significantly lower diversity (normalized Chao1). About five TRBV segments appeared more often in patients than in controls, and TRBV5-6, TRBV5-1 and TRBV20-1 were among these.

Unique molecular identifiers tagged the TCR beta cDNA libraries. MiXCR, run by TCRdb on the PCR reads, gives a single entry per CDR3 protein. The table records about 820,000 distinct CDR3 sequences, roughly half of them present only once. V was clipped by 1 base and J by 4 bases, with 4 bases between them. Per the germline V gene, CDR1 is DFQATT and CDR2 is SNEGSKA (reference sequence). This CDR3 has 11 amino acids. A remark on this clonotype: Its antigen is currently unknown.

The J gene is TRBJ2-5, the V gene TRBV20-1; D remains ambiguous. Sequenced input: blood. This TCR was recovered from a girl aged 10 to 17 with multiple sclerosis. This CDR3 reads CSARVRETQYF. In DNA form, the CDR3 reads TGCAGTGCTAGAGTTCGAGAGACCCAGTACTTC.